This T cell receptor beta chain was found in a study of blood T cell repertoires in COVID-19. The overall study: The origin of the acute and convalescent COVID-19 samples was the United States, Italy and Spain.

Method: immunoSEQ multiplex PCR; TCRdb's copy keeps in-frame clones and lacks some. The sample lists 220,000 or so clones; about 80% were seen once. The V and J ends lost 5 bases and 4 bases respectively, with 14 bases between them. Germline V gives CDR1 SNHLY, CDR2 FYNNEI. The CDR3 contains 14 residues. The sequence derives from a woman in her sixties or seventies with acute or convalescent COVID-19. The V and J genes are TRBV2 and TRBJ2-5; TRBD2 might be the D (6 bases). Sequences were obtained from peripheral blood. CDR3 bases: TGTGCCAGCAGTTCGACTAGTTACGGAGAGACCCAGTACTTC. The encoded protein is CASSSTSYGETQYF.